This T cell receptor (beta chain) was sequenced in a study of OX40 agonist ivuxolimab in advanced cancers. Background for the entire study: Ivuxolimab was an agonistic, fully human IgG2 monoclonal antibody directed against OX40 (CD134), a costimulatory receptor. Intravenous ivuxolimab was administered to patients every 2 weeks at six dose levels: 0.01, 0.1, 0.3, 1.5, 3 and 10 mg/kg. Among the approximately 54 dose-escalation patients, approximately 20 had hepatocellular carcinoma, around 15 melanoma, 9 renal cell carcinoma and 9 head and neck cancer. The dose-escalation cohort was around 83% male with a mean age of about 60 years, ranging from roughly 20 to 80. Prior anti-PD-1, anti-PD-L1 or anti-CTLA-4 therapy was permitted, and approximately 41% of dose-escalation patients had received checkpoint inhibitors. Partial responses occurred in three dose-escalation patients: two with cutaneous melanoma and one with hepatocellular carcinoma. The purpose of peripheral TCRbeta sequencing was to test whether ivuxolimab changed TCR sequence diversity and led to clonal T-cell expansion. The paper covers the monotherapy dose-escalation part of the phase I ivuxolimab trial, which included N ≈ 57 patients. Broader findings and caveats from the paper: At doses of 0.1 to 3.0 mg/kg, clonal expansion of both CD4+ and CD8+ T cells in blood was seen between baseline and week 6. Low levels of normalized T-cell clonal expansion were also seen in some nonresponding patients. In the 0.1-3.0 mg/kg groups, partial responders were among the patients with the lowest normalized peripheral clonal expansion, particularly in CD8+ T cells. After ivuxolimab, CD8+ T cells had more expanded clones than CD4+ T cells on average. The antigen specificity of the clonally expanded peripheral T cells was not determined.

To note about this clone: This clone's antigen is unknown. Base qualities were left out, and no much larger clone turns up one base away.

Patients with a history of autoimmune disease or receiving systemic immunosuppression were excluded from the trial. In every dose cohort, peripheral blood was drawn for TCR sequencing at baseline, cycle 4 day 1, and cycle 7 day 1. The samples were drawn from a first-in-human, open-label, multicenter phase I dose-escalation trial of ivuxolimab. Adults with locally advanced or metastatic melanoma, renal cell carcinoma, hepatocellular carcinoma or head and neck squamous cell carcinoma were enrolled in the trial. Before TCR sequencing, CD4+ T cells and CD8+ T cells from peripheral blood were sorted into separate populations. The CDR3 contains 16 residues, cysteine and phenylalanine counted. CDR3 DNA only is kept here, 48 bases in frame from base 1. The junction shows trimming of 2 bases on V and 2 bases on J, plus 13 bases between the germline ends. CDR1 MDHEN and CDR2 SYDVKM are derived from the germline V gene.

Genomic DNA was isolated from the sorted cells so that the TCRbeta CDR3 region could be sequenced. The immunoSEQ Assay was used to sequence the TCRbeta CDR3 regions. TCRdb took this table from immuneACCESS and kept in-frame rearrangements with V and J called. Such tables lack part of the clones; where checked against another copy, unresolved V genes explain under half of the gap, and the rest is unexplained. Across this sample there are tens of thousands of clones, with about 91% seen only once. The biggest ten clones account for around 2.5% of the sample. The sequences come from CD4+ or CD8+ T cells sorted from blood, collected in a trial of the OX40 agonist ivuxolimab. The TCR was taken from an adult with an advanced solid tumor such as melanoma, head and neck, liver or kidney cancer. The rearrangement combines TRBV28 with TRBJ2-1; tentative D gene TRBD1, with 5 bases matching. The base sequence is TGTGCCAGCAGTTTAACAGACCCCAGGGCCTACAATGAGCAGTTCTTC. This gives the protein CASSLTDPRAYNEQFF. Reference TRBV28 and TRBJ2-1 genes cover what lies past the CDR3, so the full variable domain is DVKVTQSSRYLVKRTGEKVFLECVQDMDHENMFWYRQDPGLGLRLIYFSYDVKMKEKGDIPEGYSVSREKKERFSLILESASTNQTSMYLCASSLTDPRAYNEQFFGPGTRLTVL.